The 12 T cell receptor beta chains below were found in one sample sequenced in a study of T-cell memory formation after mild COVID-19. TCRdb called the 5' RACE reads again in MiXCR, with one record for every CDR3 protein. The data contain approximately 60,000 distinct CDR3 sequences, over 7.5% of them singletons. Sequenced material: PBMCs or a T cell subset sorted from them (not recorded which). Source of these receptors: a man in his late teens or twenties who had mild COVID-19 (a few samples of this study predate the infection). Cell type and time point are not known.

V and J are TRBV3-1 and TRBJ1-4; D is unclear. Germline values: CDR1 LGHDT, CDR2 YNNKEL (reference sequence). The CDR3 spans 15 residues. Trimming removed 3 bases from V and 10 bases from J, with 18 bases in between. This chain's CDR3 is CASSQDLISAGKLFF. CDR3 DNA sequence: TGTGCCAGCAGCCAGGACCTCATCTCAGCGGGAAAACTGTTTTTT.

This clonotype was recorded a few times. The chain couples TRBV4-1 to TRBJ1-5, with a weak D call TRBD1 (6 bases). The V and J ends lost 3 bases and 0 bases respectively, with 15 bases between them. The CDR3 is 17 residues long. CDR1 is MGHRA and CDR2 is YSYEKL in the germline V gene. CDR3: CASSHLLGGHSNQPQHF. The CDR3 bases are TGCGCCAGCAGCCACCTCCTCGGGGGGCATAGCAATCAGCCCCAGCATTTT.

This clonotype was counted many times. CDR3 sequence: CSARSPGQAYNEQFF. DNA for the CDR3: TGCAGTGCTAGATCACCGGGACAGGCATACAATGAGCAGTTCTTC. V gene TRBV20-1 combines with J gene TRBJ2-1; 8 positions match TRBD1. V shed 2 bases and J 4 bases; nucleotides not matched to a gene: 7. This CDR3 has 15 residues. The V gene's germline CDR1 is DFQATT and CDR2 SNEGSKA (reference sequence).

In this sample, this clonotype turned up many times. The CDR3 DNA reads as TGCGCCAGCAGCTCGGTGGTTGGGGGCCAAGAGACCCAGTACTTC. Its protein is CASSSVVGGQETQYF. This chain links TRBV5-1 with TRBJ2-5; D might be TRBD1 or TRBD2, each matching 5 bases. V gave up 3 bases and J gave up 1 base, with 13 bases separating them. The germline V gene has CDR1 SGHRS and CDR2 YFSETQ. The CDR3 length is 15 residues.

Only a few counts were recorded for this clonotype. V gene TRBV7-2 combines with J gene TRBJ2-3; D not resolved. CDR3 length: 13 residues. Germline assignment: CDR1 SGHTA and CDR2 FQGNSA. The V end was cut by 1 base, the J end by 13 bases, with 15 bases between. The CDR3 region has the DNA TGTGCCAGCAGCTTAGGGATTTGGAAACTGGAGTATTTT. As protein: CASSLGIWKLEYF.

The genes are TRBV19 and TRBJ1-4; D is ambiguous. Trimming left V 5 bases short and J 8 bases short, with 21 bases between. The CDR3 runs to 16 residues. Germline V gene data show CDR1 as LNHDA and CDR2 as SQIVND (reference sequence). CDR3 nucleotides: TGTGCCAGTAGTCGTGACTGGGGAGGGCGAAAGGAAAAACTGTTTTTT. Amino acids: CASSRDWGGRKEKLFF.

The chain uses TRBV6-2 or TRBV6-3 and TRBJ2-7; TRBD2 matches 7 bases. CDR3 size: 14 residues. V lost 8 bases, J lost 10 bases, and 17 bases stayed unmatched. Germline assignment: CDR1 MNHEY and CDR2 SVGEGT. The DNA of the CDR3 is TGTGCCAGCTCGAGGAGCGGGGCCCAAGAGACCCAGTACGTC. Translation gives CASSRSGAQETQYV.

Only a few counts were recorded for this clonotype. This chain connects TRBV20-1 to TRBJ2-7; 7 bases fit TRBD1. CDR3 length: 13 residues. Germline V gene sequence: CDR1 DFQATT, CDR2 SNEGSKA (reference sequence). Unmatched junction bases numbered 11, after V lost 6 bases and J lost 6 bases. The CDR3 loop is CSAPRQGLVEQYV. CDR3 sequence (DNA): TGCAGTGCCCCGAGACAGGGTCTCGTCGAGCAGTACGTC.

V is TRBV2 and J is TRBJ2-5, with 7 bases identical to TRBD1. Germline assignment: CDR1 SNHLY and CDR2 FYNNEI. V gave up 5 bases and J gave up 3 bases; unmatched junction bases: 9. This CDR3 is 15 amino acids long. The CDR3, as DNA: TGTGCCAGCAGTAGATCGACAGGGAGAAAAGAGACCCAGTACTTC. Encoded protein: CASSRSTGRKETQYF. Full variable domain (missing parts from reference TRBV2 and TRBJ2-5): EPEVTQTPSHQVTQMGQEVILRCVPISNHLYFYWYRQILGQKVEFLVSFYNNEISEKSEIFDDQFSVERPDGSNFTLKIRSTKLEDSAMYFCASSRSTGRKETQYFGPGTRLLVL.

This rearrangement joins TRBV20-1 to TRBJ1-1, with a possible D match to TRBD1 (6 bases). The germline V gene has CDR1 DFQATT and CDR2 SNEGSKA (reference sequence). The CDR3 sequence is 14 residues long. V was cut by 4 bases and J by 0 bases, with 12 bases left in between. Here the CDR3 reads CSAKTGPMNTEAFF. The CDR3 nucleotides are TGCAGTGCTAAGACAGGTCCCATGAACACTGAAGCTTTCTTT.

This clonotype was observed a few times. V is TRBV12-3 or TRBV12-4 and J is TRBJ2-7; D unresolved. Trimming cost V 1 base and J 0 bases, with 13 bases left between them. The CDR3 is 16 amino acids. The CDR3 DNA is TGTGCCAGCAGTTTAGTTCGGACGCTTAGCTCCTACGAGCAGTACGTC. Translation gives CASSLVRTLSSYEQYV.

This clonotype was seen a few times. This chain connects TRBV10-3 to TRBJ1-3; 9 nucleotides agree with TRBD1. CDR3 length: 15 amino acids. Germline values: CDR1 ENHRY, CDR2 SYGVKD. Trimming removed 6 bases from V and 0 bases from J; junction bases left unmatched: 3. CDR3 in DNA: TGTGCCATCAGAACAGGGGGCAACTCTGGAAACACCATATATTTT. Translated, it gives CAIRTGGNSGNTIYF.